These 5 T cell receptor beta chains were sequenced from one sample in a study of blood T cell repertoires in COVID-19. The method was immunoSEQ multiplex PCR; TCRdb's version includes in-frame clones alone and lacks a portion of them. The table includes over 250,000 clones, roughly 80% detected once. The sequencing sample was made of peripheral blood. The receptor set was obtained from a woman aged 45 to 65 who had recovered from COVID-19.

V and J are TRBV28 and TRBJ2-3; TRBD1 agrees at 7 bases. Trimming took 5 bases from V and 0 from J; bases not matched to a gene: 8. The CDR3 runs 16 residues. CDR1 MDHEN and CDR2 SYDVKM come from the germline V gene. In DNA, the CDR3 is TGTGCCAGCAGTCTAGGGGGACAGCTTAGCACAGATACGCAGTATTTT. The encoded protein is CASSLGGQLSTDTQYF.

Points on this clone: Germline and junction disagree at one end, which may indicate a read error. V usage is TRBV6-2 or TRBV6-3 and J usage is TRBJ1-1; D may be TRBD1 (6 bases). The CDR3 contains 12 residues. Germline V gene sequence: CDR1 MNHEY, CDR2 SVGEGT. Here the CDR3 reads CASSYSATARGF. The CDR3 nucleotides are TGTGCCAGCAGTTACTCGGCCACAGCCAGGGGCTTT.

The V call is TRBV28, the J call TRBJ1-6, with 7 bases that match TRBD1. The CDR3 has 17 amino acids. Germline V lookup: CDR1 MDHEN, CDR2 SYDVKM. V shed 3 bases and J 0 bases; nucleotides not matched to a gene: 5. CDR3 sequence: CASSLRGPRSYNSPLHF. The DNA for the CDR3 is TGTGCCAGCAGTTTGAGGGGGCCCCGCTCCTATAATTCACCCCTCCACTTT.

V and J are TRBV6-5 and TRBJ2-3, with D possibly matching TRBD2 (6 bases). The germline V gene has CDR1 MNHEY and CDR2 SVGAGI. This CDR3 region has 15 residues. Trimming removed 5 bases at V and 7 bases at J, with 19 bases between. CDR3 region: CASSLGTPKPHTQYF. The CDR3 region has the DNA TGTGCCAGCAGTCTCGGGACTCCCAAGCCCCATACGCAGTATTTT.

The chain carries TRBV5-4 and TRBJ2-2; the match to TRBD2 covers 9 bases. The CDR3 has 14 residues. J lost 8 bases, V lost 4 bases, and 6 bases had no gene match. Germline lookup yields CDR1 SGHNT and CDR2 YYREEE (reference sequence). The CDR3 nucleotides are TGTGCCAGCAGCGAAGGACTAGCGAAAGGGGAGCTGTTTTTT. Encoded protein: CASSEGLAKGELFF.